The 9 T cell receptor beta chains given below trace back to one sample, sequenced in a study of blood T cell repertoires in COVID-19. Sequencing was performed with immunoSEQ multiplex PCR; in TCRdb, only in-frame clones are kept and a portion is missing. The repertoire consists of about 170,000 clones, with roughly 80% occurring once and the leading ten covering approximately 14%. The specimen was peripheral blood. The receptor source for this set is an older woman with COVID-19, enrolled during active disease.

The rearrangement joins TRBV2 to TRBJ2-7, with D perhaps TRBD2 (7 bases). V lost 0 bases to trimming and J lost 1 base, with 16 bases between them. CDR3 length equals 17 residues. Germline CDR1 is SNHLY and CDR2 is FYNNEI. CDR3 amino acids: CASSEALLRGPSYEQYV. In DNA form, the CDR3 reads TGTGCCAGCAGTGAAGCGCTTCTGCGGGGGCCATCCTACGAGCAGTACGTC.

The gene calls are TRBV21-1 and TRBJ1-5; TRBD1 is the table's D call and was not checked against the DNA. TRBV21-1 is designated a pseudogene. The CDR3 is made up of 15 amino acids. The CDR3 nucleotides read TGTGCCAGCAGCAAAGGGACAGGGAACAATCAGCCCCAGCATTTT. Translating gives CASSKGTGNNQPQHF.

The J gene is TRBJ1-1, the V gene TRBV5-1; 8 nucleotides match TRBD1. The CDR3 has 15 amino acids. Germline CDR1 and CDR2: SGHRS and YFSETQ. The trim removed 3 bases at V and 3 bases at J, leaving 7 bases unmatched. The CDR3 nucleotides are TGCGCCAGCAGCTGGGGGGACAGGAGGGACACTGAAGCTTTCTTT. Protein sequence: CASSWGDRRDTEAFF. The complete variable domain, with remaining parts taken from reference TRBV5-1 and TRBJ1-1, reads KAGVTQTPRYLIKTRGQQVTLSCSPISGHRSVSWYQQTPGQGLQFLFEYFSETQRNKGNFPGRFSGRQFSNSRSEMNVSTLELGDSALYLCASSWGDRRDTEAFFGQGTRLTVV.

The count of this clone is one. This chain links TRBV6-1 with TRBJ1-5; TRBD1 is a possible D gene (5 bases). The CDR3 is 14 amino acids. With 8 bases removed from V and 4 bases from J, the gap between germline ends came to 15 bases. Germline V gene data show CDR1 as MNHNS and CDR2 as SASEGT. The CDR3 sequence: CASQEAGYNQPQHF. The CDR3 DNA reads as TGTGCCAGCCAAGAGGCAGGGTATAATCAGCCCCAGCATTTT.

The chain's CDR3 is CASSLLDRTYEQYF. DNA for the CDR3: TGTGCCAGCAGCTTGCTGGACAGGACCTACGAGCAGTACTTC. The chain joins TRBV5-6 to TRBJ2-7, with TRBD1 identical over 7 bases. The junction had 3 bases not matched to a gene; V was cut back by 1 base and J by 2 bases. CDR1 and CDR2 (germline): SGHDT, YYEEEE. This CDR3 spans 14 amino acids.

The chain uses TRBV28 and TRBJ1-1; 12 positions agree with TRBD1. Per the germline V gene, CDR1 is MDHEN and CDR2 is SYDVKM. The CDR3 has 16 amino acids. Trimming removed 5 bases from V and 5 bases from J; junction bases left unmatched: 9. This CDR3 is CASSPPGTGGRTEAFF. DNA for the CDR3: TGTGCCAGCAGTCCGCCGGGGACAGGGGGCAGGACTGAAGCTTTCTTT.

This clone has a single count. CDR3 protein: CASSWDGSSGNTIYF. CDR3 in DNA: TGTGCCAGCAGCTGGGACGGGAGCTCTGGAAACACCATATATTTT. The chain couples TRBV7-3 to TRBJ1-3, with a weak D call TRBD1 (5 bases). Trimming took off 4 bases at V and 0 bases at J, with 10 bases between the two ends. Looked up from germline, CDR1 is SGHTA and CDR2 is FQGTGA. CDR3 length: 15 residues.

The rearrangement uses TRBV28 and TRBJ1-2, with TRBD1 matching 10 bases. The germline V gene encodes CDR1 MDHEN and CDR2 SYDVKM. The CDR3 has 15 amino acids. V was clipped by 4 bases and J by 7 bases; unmatched bases: 9. The CDR3 reads CASSSQDRGLRGYTF. Written as DNA, the CDR3 is TGTGCCAGCAGTTCGCAAGACAGGGGGCTGCGTGGCTACACCTTC.

The V and J genes are TRBV2 and TRBJ1-2; maybe TRBD1 (6 bases). V lost 7 bases, J lost 8 bases, and 14 bases lay in between. The CDR3 extends over 12 amino acids. Germline V gene lookup returns CDR1 SNHLY and CDR2 FYNNEI. This CDR3 reads CASMGAGGGYTF. CDR3 in DNA: TGTGCCAGCATGGGGGCGGGGGGCGGCTACACCTTC.